These T cell receptor beta chains were read from a single sample in a study of blood T cell repertoires in COVID-19. Only in-frame clones appear in the TCRdb table, and some are missing; sequencing was by immunoSEQ multiplex PCR. Among approximately 430,000 clones, 86% were seen once, and the ten largest hold 1.4%. The specimen was peripheral blood. These receptor sequences come from a woman aged 25 to 39 with active or convalescent COVID-19. Both conserved end residues are part of each CDR3. A D gene is named only where the DNA matches it firmly. Rows may omit the clone size; those that give it use once, few, many or a size class.

TRBJ2-1 | TRBV9 | . | 19 | . | TGTGCCAGCAGGAGAATCCCCGCCCCGGCAGACATAACCTACAATGAGCAGTTCTTC | CASRRIPAPADITYNEQFF
TRBJ1-6 | TRBV12-2 | . | 20 | . | TGTGCAAGTCGCTCCTCAAACCGGGACAGGGGTTGTTGGCCTAATTCACCCCTCCACTTT | CASRSSNRDRGCWPNSPLHF
TRBJ2-7 | TRBV6-1 | . | 17 | TRBD2 | TGTGCCAGCAGTGGGGGGCTAGCGGGGTTGATCTCCTACGAGCAGTACTTC | CASSGGLAGLISYEQYF
TRBJ2-2 | TRBV6-4 | . | 19 | TRBD2 | TGTGCCAGGTCCGGCGAAATTATAGCGGGAGAGGTCAACACCGGGGAGCTGTTTTTT | CARSGEIIAGEVNTGELFF
TRBJ1-2 | TRBV5-4 | . | 15 | TRBD1 | TGTGCCAGCAGCCCGGGCAGGGGGCTTGTATATGGCTACACCTTC | CASSPGRGLVYGYTF
TRBJ1-1 | TRBV2 | . | 13 | . | TGTGCCAGCAGGGGGGAGGGAAACACTGAAGCTTTCTTT | CASRGEGNTEAFF
TRBJ1-2 | TRBV9 | . | 15 | TRBD1 | TGTGCCAGCAGCGTAGGGGGGACAGGGAGCTATGGCTACACCTTC | CASSVGGTGSYGYTF
TRBJ2-3 | TRBV5-1 | . | 14 | TRBD2 | TGCGCCAGCAGCCTTAGCGGGGGCACAGATACGCAGTATTTT | CASSLSGGTDTQYF
TRBJ2-7 | TRBV3-1/TRBV3-2 | few | 15 | . | TGTGCCAGCAGCCAAGTCGCGCGGGGCTCCTACGAGCAGTACTTC | CASSQVARGSYEQYF
TRBJ1-5 | TRBV12-3/TRBV12-4 | . | 13 | TRBD1 | TGTGCCAGCAGTTTTCCAGGGGGTCAGCCCCAGCATTTT | CASSFPGGQPQHF
TRBJ2-1 | TRBV12-5 | . | 19 | TRBD2 | TGTGCTAGTGGTTTCCCGGCGACTAGCGGGAGGGCCGAATGGGATGAGCAGTTCTTC | CASGFPATSGRAEWDEQFF
TRBJ1-2 | TRBV5-6 | . | 14 | . | TGTGCCAGCAGGCCTGACAGGAGAAACTATGGCTACACCTTC | CASRPDRRNYGYTF
TRBJ2-7 | TRBV6-2/TRBV6-3 | once | 14 | . | . | CASSSSGGAHEQYF
TRBJ2-3 | TRBV5-8 | . | 18 | . | TGTGCCAGCAGCTTGGTCGTTACAGGTTACCGTAGCACAGATACGCAGTATTTT | CASSLVVTGYRSTDTQYF
TRBJ1-3 | TRBV6-1 | few | 16 | TRBD1 | TGTGCCAGCAGTGCAAAACAGGGGGCCTATGGAAACACCATATATTTT | CASSAKQGAYGNTIYF
TRBJ1-5 | TRBV6-5 | . | 14 | TRBD1 | TGTGCCAGCAGCAGGGGGCAGAGCAATCAGCCCCAGCATTTT | CASSRGQSNQPQHF
TRBJ2-4 | TRBV7-2 | . | 16 | TRBD1 | TGTGCCAGCAGCAGACAGGGGTCCATAGCCAAAAACATTCAGTACTTC | CASSRQGSIAKNIQYF
TRBJ1-1 | TRBV12-3/TRBV12-4 | . | 12 | . | TGTGCCAGCAGTGCAGGGGCGGCTGAAGCTTTCTTT | CASSAGAAEAFF
TRBJ1-2 | TRBV25-1 | . | 16 | TRBD1 | TGTGCCAGCAGTCCTATAGGGACAGGAGCTAACTATGGCTACACCTTC | CASSPIGTGANYGYTF
TRBJ1-4 | TRBV7-6 | . | 16 | TRBD1 | TGTGCCAGCAGCTCCGTCGGGGACAGGCTTAATGAAAAACTGTTTTTT | CASSSVGDRLNEKLFF
TRBJ2-5 | TRBV11-2 | few | 15 | TRBD2 | TGTGCCAGCAGCGATCTAGCGGGAAGAGGAGAGACCCAGTACTTC | CASSDLAGRGETQYF
TRBJ2-1 | TRBV12-3/TRBV12-4 | . | 13 | . | TGTGCCAGCAGTTCCACTAGCTGGAGCGAGCAGTTCTTC | CASSSTSWSEQFF
TRBJ2-1 | TRBV5-4 | . | 15 | . | TGTGCCAGCAGCTTGGTCTCTAGCGCGTACAATGAGCAGTTCTTC | CASSLVSSAYNEQFF
TRBJ1-1 | TRBV6-5 | once | 12 | . | TGTGCCAGCATGGGCCCGAACACTGAAGCTTTCTTT | CASMGPNTEAFF
TRBJ1-2 | TRBV19 | . | 14 | . | TGTGCCAGTAGTATAAGTGGGCTAGGGGCTGGCTACACCTTC | CASSISGLGAGYTF
TRBJ1-6 | TRBV19 | once | 17 | TRBD1 | TGTGCCAGTACTGCGGGACAGGGGATAAGGGCCCTTTCACCCCTCCACTTT | CASTAGQGIRALSPLHF